This passage covers 15 T cell receptor beta chains from one sample sequenced in a study of cytomegalovirus exposure and HLA in healthy donors. The study ran its PCR with 60 Vbeta and 13 Jbeta primers. Generated by immunoSEQ multiplex PCR, the TCRdb table keeps only in-frame clones and is missing some. The data hold 70,000 or so clones, with 74% observed a single time. Sequencing input: PBMCs. These receptors were taken from an older woman in good health and CMV-seropositive.

The chain recombines TRBV6-5 with TRBJ1-2; D is possibly TRBD1 (6 bases). From germline, CDR1 is MNHEY and CDR2 SVGAGI. V was cut by 5 bases and J by 8 bases, with 21 bases left in between. The CDR3 sequence is 15 residues long. CDR3 protein: CASSAQATGLKGYTF. The CDR3 DNA reads as TGTGCCAGCAGTGCCCAAGCTACAGGGCTCAAGGGCTACACCTTC.

The chain employs TRBV2 and TRBJ2-3, with 10 bases lining up with TRBD2. Germline-derived CDR1 and CDR2 are SNHLY and FYNNEI. The CDR3 extends over 15 amino acids. Trimming cost V 4 bases and J 7 bases; bases outside gene matches: 8. The CDR3, as DNA: TGTGCCAGCAGTGTTGGAGCGGGGGGGCCGAATACGCAGTATTTT. Protein product: CASSVGAGGPNTQYF. Based on the CDR3 plus reference TRBV2 and TRBJ2-3, the full variable domain is EPEVTQTPSHQVTQMGQEVILRCVPISNHLYFYWYRQILGQKVEFLVSFYNNEISEKSEIFDDQFSVERPDGSNFTLKIRSTKLEDSAMYFCASSVGAGGPNTQYFGPGTRLTVL.

The chain combines TRBV9 with TRBJ2-3, with D possibly matching TRBD1 (6 bases). With 5 bases removed from V and 7 bases from J, the gap between germline ends came to 11 bases. Germline V gene lookup returns CDR1 SGDLS and CDR2 YYNGEE. This CDR3 comprises 12 residues. CDR3 protein: CASSGQTYTQYF. CDR3 DNA: TGTGCCAGCAGTGGACAGACCTATACGCAGTATTTT.

The genes are TRBV2 and TRBJ1-5; D remains ambiguous. V lost 4 bases, J lost 6 bases, and 16 bases lay in between. Germline V gene lookup returns CDR1 SNHLY and CDR2 FYNNEI. This CDR3 contains 15 residues. The CDR3 spells CASSVVPLEGQPQHF. CDR3 nucleotide sequence: TGTGCCAGCAGTGTGGTGCCGCTCGAGGGTCAGCCCCAGCATTTT.

As DNA, the CDR3 is TGCAGCGTTAGCGGAGCTTACAATGAGCAGTTCTTC. Translation gives CSVSGAYNEQFF. The chain employs TRBV29-1 and TRBJ2-1; D might be TRBD2 (5 bases). Trimming pared 5 bases from V and 4 bases from J, leaving 9 bases between. CDR1 is SQVTM and CDR2 is ANQGSEA in the germline V gene. The CDR3 is 12 residues long.

The chain joins TRBV7-5 to TRBJ2-3; TRBD2, the D gene given by the table, was not confirmed from the DNA. TRBV7-5 is recorded as a pseudogene. This CDR3 has 17 amino acids. The CDR3 spells CARSLWTSATFTDTQYF. The CDR3 DNA follows: TGTGCCAGAAGCCTGTGGACTAGCGCAACTTTCACAGATACGCAGTATTTT.

J is TRBJ1-1 and V is TRBV6-5, with 7 positions matching TRBD1. The junction had 7 bases not matched to a gene; V was cut back by 5 bases and J by 1 base. In germline, CDR1 is MNHEY, CDR2 SVGAGI. The CDR3 length is 15 residues. This chain's CDR3 is CASSPTGQSNTEAFF. The CDR3 DNA is TGTGCCAGCAGTCCGACAGGGCAGTCGAACACTGAAGCTTTCTTT.

The chain employs TRBV25-1 and TRBJ2-5, with a weak D call TRBD1 (6 bases). The germline V and J ends were trimmed by 8 bases and 2 bases, with 15 bases remaining between them. Germline CDR1 reads MGHDK; CDR2 reads SYGVNS. The CDR3 extends over 14 amino acids. CDR3 loop: CASGDGTLQETQYF. The CDR3, as DNA: TGTGCCAGCGGGGACGGGACACTTCAAGAGACCCAGTACTTC.

This clone was seen at least ten times. This chain links TRBV5-5 with TRBJ1-2, with D perhaps matching TRBD1 (5 bases). V lost 0 bases and J 5 bases, leaving 14 bases between the germline ends. Germline CDR1 reads SGHKS; CDR2 reads YYEKEE (reference sequence). The CDR3 covers 15 residues. The CDR3 protein is CASSLGQGWGYGYTF. The CDR3, as DNA: TGTGCCAGCAGCTTGGGCCAGGGCTGGGGTTATGGCTACACCTTC. The full variable domain, in which reference TRBV5-5 and TRBJ1-2 provide the parts outside the CDR3, is DAGVTQSPTHLIKTRGQQVTLRCSPISGHKSVSWYQQVLGQGPQFIFQYYEKEERGRGNFPDRFSARQFPNYSSELNVNALLLGDSALYLCASSLGQGWGYGYTFGSGTRLTVV.

The chain has TRBV9 and TRBJ2-2; 9 positions match TRBD1. V lost 4 bases, J lost 5 bases, and 6 bases stayed unmatched. The CDR3 covers 15 residues. CDR1 is SGDLS, CDR2 YYNGEE, per germline. The CDR3 region is CASSIRDRVTGELFF. For the CDR3, the DNA is TGTGCCAGCAGCATCCGGGACAGGGTTACCGGGGAGCTGTTTTTT.

This clone was recorded a few times. The chain joins TRBV6-1 to TRBJ1-3, with D possibly TRBD1 on 5 matching bases. Trimming left V 6 bases short and J 16 bases short, with 16 bases between. The CDR3 sequence is 11 residues long. Germline CDR1 and CDR2: MNHNS and SASEGT. The CDR3 loop is CASSDLSDKYF. The DNA for the CDR3 is TGTGCCAGCAGCGACTTATCGGACAAGTATTTT.

The chain is built from TRBV15 and TRBJ1-6; 10 bases are a match to TRBD1. The CDR3 is 16 amino acids. In germline, CDR1 is LNHNV, CDR2 YYDKDF (reference sequence). Unmatched junction bases numbered 4, after V lost 1 base and J lost 7 bases. CDR3 sequence (DNA): TGTGCCACCAGCAGAGTGCGGGACAGGGGAAATTCACCCCTCCACTTT. Translating gives CATSRVRDRGNSPLHF.

J is TRBJ1-6 and V is TRBV5-6; perhaps TRBD1 as D (6 bases). This CDR3 comprises 15 residues. V lost 0 bases and J lost 8, with 12 bases in between. Germline assignment: CDR1 SGHDT and CDR2 YYEEEE. CDR3 sequence: CASSLVSGEYSPLHF. The CDR3, as DNA: TGTGCCAGCAGCTTGGTTTCAGGGGAATATTCACCCCTCCACTTT.

The rearrangement joins TRBV10-1 to TRBJ2-7; D is possibly TRBD2 (5 bases). The CDR3 is 13 residues long. Looked up from germline, CDR1 is WNHNN and CDR2 is SYGVQD (reference sequence). V dropped 8 bases and J dropped 6 bases, with 17 bases sitting between them. Here the CDR3 reads CASSRGQGGEQYF. CDR3 in DNA: TGCGCCAGCTCCCGGGGTCAAGGCGGCGAGCAGTACTTC.

A few counts support this clone. J is TRBJ2-1 and V is TRBV6-5; maybe TRBD1 (5 bases). V was pared by 6 bases and J by 4 bases, with 16 bases between. Per germline, CDR1 MNHEY and CDR2 SVGAGI. The CDR3 is 15 residues long. The CDR3 loop reads CASRPRQWGYNEQFF. CDR3 DNA sequence: TGTGCCAGCAGGCCCCGACAGTGGGGTTACAATGAGCAGTTCTTC.